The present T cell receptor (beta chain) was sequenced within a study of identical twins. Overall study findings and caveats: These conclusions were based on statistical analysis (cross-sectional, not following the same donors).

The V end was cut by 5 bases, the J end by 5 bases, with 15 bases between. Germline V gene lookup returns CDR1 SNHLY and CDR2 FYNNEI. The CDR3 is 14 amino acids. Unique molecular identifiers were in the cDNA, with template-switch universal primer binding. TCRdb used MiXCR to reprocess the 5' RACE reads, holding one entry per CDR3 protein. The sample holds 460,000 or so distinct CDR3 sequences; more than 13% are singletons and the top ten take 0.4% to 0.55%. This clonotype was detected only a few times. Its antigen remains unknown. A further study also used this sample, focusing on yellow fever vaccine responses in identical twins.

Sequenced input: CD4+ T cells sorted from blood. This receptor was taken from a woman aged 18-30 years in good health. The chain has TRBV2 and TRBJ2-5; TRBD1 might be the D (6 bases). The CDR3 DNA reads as TGTGCCAGCAGTCAACAGGGTCTAGGGGAGACCCAGTACTTC. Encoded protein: CASSQQGLGETQYF.